This entry concerns a single TCR beta chain. This sample was taken from a study of blood T cell repertoires in COVID-19. This CDR3 comprises 13 residues. Trimming removed 8 bases from V and 5 bases from J; junction bases left unmatched: 7. Generated by immunoSEQ multiplex PCR, the TCRdb table keeps only in-frame clones and is missing some. This sample has around 370,000 clones, with approximately 90% found just once. The origin of this receptor is a young woman who had recovered from COVID-19. This chain joins TRBV12-3 or TRBV12-4 and TRBJ2-5, with TRBD2 matching 8 bases. Sequenced: PBMCs or T cells enriched from blood (not recorded which). This CDR3 reads CASRSGGTETQYF. The CDR3 DNA follows: TGTGCCAGCCGGAGCGGGGGCACGGAGACCCAGTACTTC.